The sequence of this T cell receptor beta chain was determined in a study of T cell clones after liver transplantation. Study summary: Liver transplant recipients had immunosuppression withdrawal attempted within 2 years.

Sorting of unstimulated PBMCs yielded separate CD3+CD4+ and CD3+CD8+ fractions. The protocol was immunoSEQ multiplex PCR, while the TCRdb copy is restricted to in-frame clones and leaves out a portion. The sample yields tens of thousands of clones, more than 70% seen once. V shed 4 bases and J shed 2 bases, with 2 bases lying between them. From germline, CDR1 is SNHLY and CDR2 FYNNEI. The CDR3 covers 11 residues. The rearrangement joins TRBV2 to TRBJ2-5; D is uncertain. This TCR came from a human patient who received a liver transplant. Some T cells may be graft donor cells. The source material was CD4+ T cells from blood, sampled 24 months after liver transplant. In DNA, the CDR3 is TGTGCCAGCAGTGTACAAGAGACCCAGTACTTC. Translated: CASSVQETQYF.